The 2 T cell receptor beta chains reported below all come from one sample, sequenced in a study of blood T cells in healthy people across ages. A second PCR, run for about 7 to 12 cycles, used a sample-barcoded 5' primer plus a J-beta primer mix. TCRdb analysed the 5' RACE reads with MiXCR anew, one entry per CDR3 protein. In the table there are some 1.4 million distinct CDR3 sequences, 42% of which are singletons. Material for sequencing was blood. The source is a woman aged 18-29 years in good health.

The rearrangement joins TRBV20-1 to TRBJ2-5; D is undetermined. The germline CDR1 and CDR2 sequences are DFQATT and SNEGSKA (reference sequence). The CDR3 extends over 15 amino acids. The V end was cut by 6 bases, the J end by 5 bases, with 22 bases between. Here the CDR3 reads CSAAVGLYDFETQYF. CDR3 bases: TGCAGTGCAGCAGTGGGATTATACGATTTTGAGACCCAGTACTTC.

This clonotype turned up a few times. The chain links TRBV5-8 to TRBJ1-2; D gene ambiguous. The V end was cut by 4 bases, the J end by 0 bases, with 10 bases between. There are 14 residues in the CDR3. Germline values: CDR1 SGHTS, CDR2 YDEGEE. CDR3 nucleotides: TGTGCCAGCAGCCAGGACTCGCCTAACTATGGCTACACCTTC. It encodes CASSQDSPNYGYTF.